This T cell receptor (beta chain) derives from a study of Graves' ophthalmopathy and Graves' hyperthyroidism. The hyperthyroidism patients had a new diagnosis of under 2 months' duration and were aged 18 to 65. The diagnosis was founded upon clinical symptoms, serum thyroxine, TRAb, thyroid ultrasound and orbital computed tomography. Findings of the study overall: For predicting ophthalmopathy progression, the model had 70.59% sensitivity and approximately 72% specificity. A 13-signature model separated ophthalmopathy from stable hyperthyroidism, reaching around 89% sensitivity and less than 82% specificity cross-validated.

Beta-chain TCR CDR3 regions were amplified from RNA transcripts. Second-round multiplex PCR came after a first-round RT-PCR that employed HTBI primers. MiXCR, applied by TCRdb to the multiplex PCR reads, yields one record per CDR3 protein. The sample records some 1.1 million distinct CDR3 sequences, 35% to 40% being singletons. This clonotype was observed a handful of times. Its antigen remains unknown. The V and J ends lost 7 bases and 1 base, in that order; junction bases with no gene match: 6. CDR1 and CDR2 from the germline V gene are LGHDT and YNNKEL (reference sequence). This CDR3 spans 14 amino acids.

The specimen was peripheral blood or thyroid tissue (not recorded which). The rearrangement uses TRBV3-1 and TRBJ2-5; 7 bases agree with TRBD1. The source is an adult man with Graves' hyperthyroidism. This chain's CDR3 is CASTNRGPQETQYF. CDR3 in DNA: TGTGCCAGCACCAACAGGGGCCCCCAAGAGACCCAGTACTTC.